This TCR beta chain was retrieved from a study of beta chain features in type 1 diabetes. Regarding the study as a whole: Sequencing the cDNA could make cells with high TCR expression show up more than they should.

Investigators reverse transcribed all isolated RNA, so they sequenced expressed TCRB transcripts. Profiling relied on immunoSEQ multiplex PCR, and the TCRdb table lists in-frame clones only, not all of them. The sample includes around 190,000 clones, roughly an eighth of them seen just once. As for this clone: No antigen is known for it.

The CDR3 contains 12 residues. V dropped 3 bases and J dropped 3 bases, with 6 bases sitting between them. The germline V gene encodes CDR1 MDHEN and CDR2 SYDVKM. The receptor was isolated from a woman younger than 30 in good health. Source material: central memory CD4+ T cells from blood. This chain links TRBV28 with TRBJ2-7; D unclear. The CDR3: CASSLYNYEQYF. The CDR3 coding sequence is TGTGCCAGCAGTTTGTATAACTACGAGCAGTACTTC.